This note documents a single T cell receptor beta chain sequence. Preparation of the TCRbeta library involved a method that used unique molecular identifiers. TCRdb ran MiXCR on the PCR reads and lists one entry per CDR3 protein. The sample lists about 360,000 distinct CDR3 sequences; 13% were seen once. The data were taken from a study of T-cell reconstitution after alpha-beta-depleted transplantation in children. Germline-derived CDR1 and CDR2 are SGDLS and YYNGEE. The CDR3 sequence is 15 residues long. Trimming shortened V by 0 bases and J by 0 bases, and 8 bases separated the two germline ends. This sequence originates from a human donor who donated a stem cell graft to a child with Fanconi anemia. The chain carries TRBV9 and TRBJ2-3; no clear D. The input for sequencing was PBMCs, taken from the stem cell graft. The CDR3 loop reads CASSVAARSTDTQYF. The DNA for the CDR3 is TGTGCCAGCAGCGTAGCGGCGAGAAGCACAGATACGCAGTATTTT.